Each of the 8 T cell receptor beta chains below was sequenced from the same sample in a study of blood T cell repertoires in COVID-19. Assay used: immunoSEQ multiplex PCR; TCRdb lists only in-frame clones, some missing. The sample carries under 300,000 clones, approximately 79% recorded once. Input material: peripheral blood. The receptors were sampled from a woman older than 75 with active or convalescent COVID-19.

The rearrangement links TRBV3-1 (or the pseudogene TRBV3-2) to TRBJ2-5; tentatively, D is TRBD2 (7 bases). Trimming left V 1 base short and J 5 bases short, with 17 bases between. Germline V gives CDR1 LGHDT, CDR2 YNNKEL (reference sequence). The CDR3 consists of 16 residues. The CDR3 nucleotides are TGTGCCAGCAGCCAAGCAGGGGCGGGAGTACTGGAGACCCAGTACTTC. Translation: CASSQAGAGVLETQYF.

This clone has just one count. The chain has TRBV18 and TRBJ2-6, with 9 bases matching TRBD1. The length of the CDR3 is 18 residues. CDR1 and CDR2 (germline): KGHSH, LQKENI. V was pared by 3 bases and J by 0 bases, with 6 bases of the junction left unmatched. CDR3 DNA: TGTGCCAGCTCACCCCGGACAGGGGTTTTCTCTGGGGCCAACGTCCTGACTTTC. Its protein is CASSPRTGVFSGANVLTF. Full variable domain (outside the CDR3, taken from reference TRBV18 and TRBJ2-6): NAGVMQNPRHLVRRRGQEARLRCSPMKGHSHVYWYRQLPEEGLKFMVYLQKENIIDESGMPKERFSAEFPKEGPSILRIQQVVRGDSAAYFCASSPRTGVFSGANVLTFGAGSRLTVL.

This clone has only one observation. The V and J genes are TRBV7-9 and TRBJ2-6; D is perhaps TRBD2 (6 bases). This CDR3 comprises 16 residues. Trimming pared 3 bases from V and 0 bases from J, leaving 9 bases between. CDR1 is SEHNR and CDR2 is FQNEAQ in the germline V gene (reference sequence). CDR3 DNA: TGTGCCAGCAGCTTCTACGGGAGCTCTGGGGCCAACGTCCTGACTTTC. It encodes CASSFYGSSGANVLTF.

The J gene is TRBJ2-1, the V gene TRBV5-1, with D possibly being TRBD1 (5 bases). CDR3 size: 14 residues. V was pared by 6 bases and J by 8 bases, with 18 bases between. Germline CDR1 is SGHRS and CDR2 is YFSETQ. CDR3 region: CASTKGPGYDEQFF. Written as DNA, the CDR3 is TGCGCCAGCACCAAAGGCCCAGGGTACGATGAGCAGTTCTTC.

The genes are TRBV7-2 and TRBJ2-2, with 11 bases identical to TRBD2. The CDR3 length is 17 residues. J was trimmed by 3 bases and V by 3 bases; bases with no gene match: 6. CDR1 and CDR2 (germline): SGHTA, FQGNSA. The CDR3 loop reads CASSFAGTSGYTGELFF. CDR3 sequence (DNA): TGTGCCAGCAGCTTTGCGGGGACTAGCGGATACACCGGGGAGCTGTTTTTT.

J is TRBJ2-3 and V is TRBV28; 10 nucleotides agree with TRBD2. The CDR3 has 15 residues. Germline loops: CDR1 MDHEN, CDR2 SYDVKM. V lost 5 bases to trimming and J lost 3 bases; unmatched junction nucleotides: 5. The CDR3 protein is CASSGASGRTDTQYF. The DNA for the CDR3 is TGTGCCAGCAGTGGGGCTAGCGGGAGAACAGATACGCAGTATTTT.

V gene TRBV5-6 combines with J gene TRBJ2-7, with 7 nucleotides matching TRBD1. Germline V gives CDR1 SGHDT, CDR2 YYEEEE. Losses at the gene ends were 3 bases for V and 3 bases for J; bases not matched to a gene: 9. CDR3 length equals 15 residues. For the CDR3, the DNA is TGTGCCAGCAGCTCACCGACAGGGATGAACTACGAGCAGTACTTC. The encoded protein is CASSSPTGMNYEQYF.

The chain links TRBV7-8 to TRBJ1-4; TRBD1 matches 10 bases. The length of the CDR3 is 14 residues. After removal of 7 bases from V and 5 bases from J, the junction contained 4 bases not matched to a gene. Germline-derived CDR1 and CDR2 are SGHVS and FQNEAQ. The CDR3 sequence is CASTSDRGNEKLFF. DNA for the CDR3: TGTGCCAGCACCTCGGACAGGGGGAATGAAAAACTGTTTTTT. Together with reference TRBV7-8 and TRBJ1-4, the CDR3 gives the full variable domain: GAGVSQSPRYKVAKRGQDVALRCDPISGHVSLFWYQQALGQGPEFLTYFQNEAQLDKSGLPSDRFFAERPEGSVSTLKIQRTQQEDSAVYLCASTSDRGNEKLFFGSGTQLSVL.